This T cell receptor (beta chain) was recorded in a study of blood T cells in healthy people across ages. The authors ran a second PCR of roughly 7 to 11 cycles using a sample-barcoded 5' primer and a J-beta primer mix. TCRdb fed the 5' RACE reads into MiXCR, producing one record per CDR3 protein. The sample contains 600,000 or so distinct CDR3 sequences, roughly 31% of which appear only once. CDR1 SGHTA and CDR2 FQGNSA come from the germline V gene. This CDR3 is built from 15 residues. Trimming removed 5 bases at V and 5 bases at J, with 16 bases between. Many counts were recorded for this clonotype.

The sequence came from an elderly woman in good health. V is TRBV7-2 and J is TRBJ1-5; D perhaps matches TRBD1 (6 bases). Sequencing used blood. The CDR3 DNA reads TGTGCCAGCAGCCCTGATACAGGGATGGATCAGCCCCAGCATTTT. Encoded protein: CASSPDTGMDQPQHF. Combining the CDR3 with reference TRBV7-2 and TRBJ1-5 gives the whole variable domain GAGVSQSPSNKVTEKGKDVELRCDPISGHTALYWYRQSLGQGLEFLIYFQGNSAPDKSGLPSDRFSAERTGGSVSTLTIQRTQQEDSAVYLCASSPDTGMDQPQHFGDGTRLSIL.